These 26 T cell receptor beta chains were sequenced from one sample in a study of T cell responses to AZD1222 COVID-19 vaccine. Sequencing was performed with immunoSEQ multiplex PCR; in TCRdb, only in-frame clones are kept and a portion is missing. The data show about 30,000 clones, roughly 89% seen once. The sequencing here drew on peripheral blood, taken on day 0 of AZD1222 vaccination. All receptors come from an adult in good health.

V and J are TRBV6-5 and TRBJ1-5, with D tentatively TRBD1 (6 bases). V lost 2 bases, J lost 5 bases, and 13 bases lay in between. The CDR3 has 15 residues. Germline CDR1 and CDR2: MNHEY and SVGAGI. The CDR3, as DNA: TGTGCCAGCAGTTACACGGCAGGGGATGATCAGCCCCAGCATTTT. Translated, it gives CASSYTAGDDQPQHF.

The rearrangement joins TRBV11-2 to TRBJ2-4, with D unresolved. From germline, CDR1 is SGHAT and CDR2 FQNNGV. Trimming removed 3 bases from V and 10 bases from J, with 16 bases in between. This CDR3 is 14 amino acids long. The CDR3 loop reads CASSFNPGGEIQYF. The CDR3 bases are TGTGCCAGCAGCTTTAACCCGGGTGGCGAGATTCAGTACTTC. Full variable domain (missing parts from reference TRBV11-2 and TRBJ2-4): EAGVAQSPRYKIIEKRQSVAFWCNPISGHATLYWYQQILGQGPKLLIQFQNNGVVDDSQLPKDRFSAERLKGVDSTLKIQPAKLEDSAVYLCASSFNPGGEIQYFGAGTRLSVL.

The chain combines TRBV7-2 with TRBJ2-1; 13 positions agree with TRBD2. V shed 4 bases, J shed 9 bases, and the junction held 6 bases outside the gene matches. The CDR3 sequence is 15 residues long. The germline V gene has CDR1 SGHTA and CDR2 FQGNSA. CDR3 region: CASSWTSGGLSEQFF. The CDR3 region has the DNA TGTGCCAGCAGCTGGACTAGCGGGGGTCTTAGTGAGCAGTTCTTC.

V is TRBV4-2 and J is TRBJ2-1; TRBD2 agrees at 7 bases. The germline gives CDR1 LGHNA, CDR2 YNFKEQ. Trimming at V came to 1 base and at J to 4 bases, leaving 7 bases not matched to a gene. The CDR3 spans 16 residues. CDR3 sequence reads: CASSQGASGDYNEQFF. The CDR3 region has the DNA TGTGCCAGCAGCCAAGGCGCTAGCGGAGATTACAATGAGCAGTTCTTC.

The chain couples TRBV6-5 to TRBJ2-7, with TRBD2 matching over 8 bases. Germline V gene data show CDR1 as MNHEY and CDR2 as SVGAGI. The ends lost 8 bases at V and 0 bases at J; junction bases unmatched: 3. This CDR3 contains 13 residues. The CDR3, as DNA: TGTGCCAGCCAGAGCGGGAGCTCCTACGAGCAGTACTTC. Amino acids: CASQSGSSYEQYF.

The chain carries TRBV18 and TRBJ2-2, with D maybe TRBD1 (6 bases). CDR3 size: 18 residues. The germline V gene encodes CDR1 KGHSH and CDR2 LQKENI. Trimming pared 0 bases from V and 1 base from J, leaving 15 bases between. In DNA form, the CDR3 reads TGTGCCAGCTCACCACCCAACAGGGCTAGGGTGAACACCGGGGAGCTGTTTTTT. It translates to CASSPPNRARVNTGELFF. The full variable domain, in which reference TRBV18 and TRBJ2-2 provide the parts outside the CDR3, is NAGVMQNPRHLVRRRGQEARLRCSPMKGHSHVYWYRQLPEEGLKFMVYLQKENIIDESGMPKERFSAEFPKEGPSILRIQQVVRGDSAAYFCASSPPNRARVNTGELFFGEGSRLTVL.

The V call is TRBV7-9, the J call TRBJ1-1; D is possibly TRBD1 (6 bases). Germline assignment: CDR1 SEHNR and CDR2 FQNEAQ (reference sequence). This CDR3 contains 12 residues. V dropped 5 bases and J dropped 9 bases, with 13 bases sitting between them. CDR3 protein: CASSPGETQAFF. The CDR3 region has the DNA TGTGCCAGCAGCCCAGGGGAAACCCAAGCTTTCTTT.

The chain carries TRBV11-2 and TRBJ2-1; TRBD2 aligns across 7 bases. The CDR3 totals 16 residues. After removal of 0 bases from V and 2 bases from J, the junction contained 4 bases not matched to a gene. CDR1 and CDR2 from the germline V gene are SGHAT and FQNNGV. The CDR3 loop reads CASSLELAGAYNEQFF. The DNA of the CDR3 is TGTGCCAGCAGCTTAGAGCTGGCGGGGGCCTACAATGAGCAGTTCTTC.

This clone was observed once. The CDR3, as DNA: TGTGCCAGCAGCTTGGGTCTTTGGGGGGCAGGCGGGGAGCTGTTTTTT. Translated, it gives CASSLGLWGAGGELFF. The genes are TRBV5-5 and TRBJ2-2; the D gene could be TRBD1 or TRBD2 (6 bases each). V lost 0 bases to trimming and J lost 7 bases, with 16 bases between them. CDR1 is SGHKS, CDR2 YYEKEE, per germline (reference sequence). CDR3 length: 16 residues.

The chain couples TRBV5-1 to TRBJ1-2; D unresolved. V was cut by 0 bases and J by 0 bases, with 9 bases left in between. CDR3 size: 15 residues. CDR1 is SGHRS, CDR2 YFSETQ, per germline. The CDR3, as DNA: TGCGCCAGCAGCTTGGATCAAGCCTCTAACTATGGCTACACCTTC. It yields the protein CASSLDQASNYGYTF.

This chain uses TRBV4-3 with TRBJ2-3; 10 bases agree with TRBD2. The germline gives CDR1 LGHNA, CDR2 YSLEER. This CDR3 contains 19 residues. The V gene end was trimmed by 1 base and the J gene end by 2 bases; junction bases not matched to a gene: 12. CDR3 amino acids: CASSQGWTSGASTTDTQYF. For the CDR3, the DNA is TGCGCCAGCAGCCAAGGGTGGACTAGCGGTGCTTCAACCACAGATACGCAGTATTTT.

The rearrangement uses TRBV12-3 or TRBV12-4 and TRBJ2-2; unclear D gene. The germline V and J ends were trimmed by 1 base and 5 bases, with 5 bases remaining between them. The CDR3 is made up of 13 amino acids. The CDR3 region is CASSLEGTGELFF. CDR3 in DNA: TGTGCCAGCAGTTTAGAGGGAACCGGGGAGCTGTTTTTT.

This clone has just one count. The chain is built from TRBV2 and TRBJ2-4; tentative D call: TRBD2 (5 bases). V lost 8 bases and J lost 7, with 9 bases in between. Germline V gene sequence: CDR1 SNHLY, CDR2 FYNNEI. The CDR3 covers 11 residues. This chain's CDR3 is CASREFNIQYF. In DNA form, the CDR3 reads TGTGCCAGCCGGGAATTTAACATTCAGTACTTC.

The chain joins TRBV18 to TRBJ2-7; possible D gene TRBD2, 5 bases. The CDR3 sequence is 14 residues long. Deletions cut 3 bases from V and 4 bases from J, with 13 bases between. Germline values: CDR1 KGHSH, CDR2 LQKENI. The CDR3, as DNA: TGTGCCAGCTCACCCCAAGCGAGCGGTTACGAGCAGTACTTC. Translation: CASSPQASGYEQYF. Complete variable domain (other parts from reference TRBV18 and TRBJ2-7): NAGVMQNPRHLVRRRGQEARLRCSPMKGHSHVYWYRQLPEEGLKFMVYLQKENIIDESGMPKERFSAEFPKEGPSILRIQQVVRGDSAAYFCASSPQASGYEQYFGPGTRLTVT.

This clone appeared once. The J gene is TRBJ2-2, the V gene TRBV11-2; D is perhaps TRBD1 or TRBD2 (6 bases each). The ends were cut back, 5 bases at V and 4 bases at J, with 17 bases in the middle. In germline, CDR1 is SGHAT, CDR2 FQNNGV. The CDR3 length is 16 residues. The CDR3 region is CASSLEEGERTGELFF. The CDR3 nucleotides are TGTGCCAGCAGCCTGGAGGAGGGGGAGCGCACCGGGGAGCTGTTTTTT.

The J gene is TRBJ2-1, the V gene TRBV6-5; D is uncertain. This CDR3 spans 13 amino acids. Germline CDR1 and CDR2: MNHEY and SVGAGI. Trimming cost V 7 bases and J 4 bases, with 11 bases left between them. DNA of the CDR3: TGTGCCAGCAAGGATTTCCAATACAATGAGCAGTTCTTC. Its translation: CASKDFQYNEQFF.

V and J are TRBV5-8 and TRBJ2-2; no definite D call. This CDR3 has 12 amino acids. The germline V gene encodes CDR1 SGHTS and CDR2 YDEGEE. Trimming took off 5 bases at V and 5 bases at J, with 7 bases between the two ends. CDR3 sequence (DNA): TGTGCCAGCAGGGAGCTTACCGGGGAGCTGTTTTTT. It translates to CASRELTGELFF.

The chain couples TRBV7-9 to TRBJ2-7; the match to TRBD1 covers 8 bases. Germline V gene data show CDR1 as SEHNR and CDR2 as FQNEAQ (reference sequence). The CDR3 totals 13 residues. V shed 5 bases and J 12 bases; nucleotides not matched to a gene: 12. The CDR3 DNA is TGTGCCAGCAGCCCGTACCCACAGGGGACAGGGTACTTC. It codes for CASSPYPQGTGYF.

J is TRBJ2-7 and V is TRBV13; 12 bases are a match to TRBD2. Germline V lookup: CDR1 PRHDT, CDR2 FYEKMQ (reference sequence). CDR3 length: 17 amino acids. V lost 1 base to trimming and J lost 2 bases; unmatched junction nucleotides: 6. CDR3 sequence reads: CASSLDPTSGGTYEQYF. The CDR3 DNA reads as TGTGCCAGCAGCTTAGATCCGACTAGCGGGGGCACCTACGAGCAGTACTTC.

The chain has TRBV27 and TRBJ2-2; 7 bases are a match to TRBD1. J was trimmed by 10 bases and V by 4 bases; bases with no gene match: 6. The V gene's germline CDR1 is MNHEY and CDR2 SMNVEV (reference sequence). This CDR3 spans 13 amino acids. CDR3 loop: CASSYYRGAELFF. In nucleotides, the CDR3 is TGTGCCAGCAGTTACTACAGGGGAGCGGAGCTGTTTTTT.

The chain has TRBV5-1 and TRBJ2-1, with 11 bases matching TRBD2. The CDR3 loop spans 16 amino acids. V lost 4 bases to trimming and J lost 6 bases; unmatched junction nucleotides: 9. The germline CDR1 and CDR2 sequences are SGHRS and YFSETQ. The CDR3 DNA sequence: TGCGCCAGCAGCCCGACCGGGACTAGCGGTCTCAATGAGCAGTTCTTC. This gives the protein CASSPTGTSGLNEQFF.

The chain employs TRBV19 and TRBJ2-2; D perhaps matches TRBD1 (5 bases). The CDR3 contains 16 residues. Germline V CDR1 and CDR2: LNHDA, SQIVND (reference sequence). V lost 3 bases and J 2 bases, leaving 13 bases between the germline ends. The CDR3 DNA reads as TGTGCCAGTAGTATGACCCCAGGGTTAAACACCGGGGAGCTGTTTTTT. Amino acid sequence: CASSMTPGLNTGELFF.

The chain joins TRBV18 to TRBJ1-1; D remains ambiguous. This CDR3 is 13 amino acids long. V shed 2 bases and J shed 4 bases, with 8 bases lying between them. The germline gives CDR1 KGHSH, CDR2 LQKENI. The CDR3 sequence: CASSPISSTEAFF. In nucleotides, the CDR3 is TGTGCCAGCTCACCAATTAGTAGCACTGAAGCTTTCTTT.

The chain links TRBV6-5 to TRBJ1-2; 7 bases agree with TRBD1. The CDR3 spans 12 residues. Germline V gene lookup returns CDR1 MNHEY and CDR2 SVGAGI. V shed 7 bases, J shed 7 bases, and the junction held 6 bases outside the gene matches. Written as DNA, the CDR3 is TGTGCCAGCACCAACAGGGGTCGTGGCTACACCTTC. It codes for CASTNRGRGYTF.

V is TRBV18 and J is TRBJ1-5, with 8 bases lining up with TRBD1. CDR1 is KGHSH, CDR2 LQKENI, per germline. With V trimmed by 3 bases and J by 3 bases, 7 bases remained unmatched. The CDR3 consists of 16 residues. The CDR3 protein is CASSPGQGSNNQPQHF. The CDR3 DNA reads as TGTGCCAGCTCACCTGGACAGGGAAGTAACAATCAGCCCCAGCATTTT.

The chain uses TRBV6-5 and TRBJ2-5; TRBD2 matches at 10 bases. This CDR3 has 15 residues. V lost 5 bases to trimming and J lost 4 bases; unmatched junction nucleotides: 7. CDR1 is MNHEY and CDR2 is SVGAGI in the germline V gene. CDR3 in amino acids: CASSPLAGAVETQYF. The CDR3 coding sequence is TGTGCCAGCAGTCCTCTAGCGGGGGCTGTAGAGACCCAGTACTTC.